This passage covers 17 T cell receptor beta chains from one sample sequenced in a study of OX40 agonist ivuxolimab in advanced cancers. Repertoires were generated with immunoSEQ multiplex PCR, while TCRdb's copy carries only in-frame clones and drops some. The sample contains roughly 49,000 clones, about 79% of which appear only once. Specimen: CD4+ or CD8+ T cells sorted from blood, collected in a trial of the OX40 agonist ivuxolimab. Receptors originate from an adult with an advanced solid tumor such as melanoma, head and neck, liver or kidney cancer.

This clone occurred a few times. The chain recombines TRBV10-3 with TRBJ1-6, with D maybe TRBD1 (5 bases). Germline CDR1 ENHRY, CDR2 SYGVKD. Trimming stripped 3 bases from V and 8 bases from J, with 8 bases between. The CDR3 consists of 13 residues. In nucleotides, the CDR3 is TGTGCCATCAGTGAACGACAGCATTCACCCCTCCACTTT. Translated, it gives CAISERQHSPLHF.

V and J are TRBV13 and TRBJ1-6, with 7 bases lining up with TRBD1. J gave up 0 bases and V 5 bases, and 4 bases lay outside the gene matches. This CDR3 is built from 16 residues. Per germline, CDR1 PRHDT and CDR2 FYEKMQ (reference sequence). DNA of the CDR3: TGTGCCAGCAGCCTCGGACAGGCCTCCTATAATTCACCCCTCCACTTT. This sequence encodes CASSLGQASYNSPLHF.

The chain joins TRBV10-1 to TRBJ2-5, with D perhaps matching TRBD2 (5 bases). From germline, CDR1 is WNHNN and CDR2 SYGVQD (reference sequence). CDR3 size: 14 residues. Trimming stripped 0 bases from V and 5 bases from J, with 10 bases between. The CDR3 nucleotides read TGCGCCAGCAGTGAGTCTACTAGATCTGAGACCCAGTACTTC. Its protein is CASSESTRSETQYF.

CDR3 region: CASSPAITEAFF. CDR3 coding DNA: TGTGCCAGCAGTCCGGCCATCACTGAAGCTTTCTTT. The chain is built from TRBV2 and TRBJ1-1, with D unclear. The CDR3 is made up of 12 amino acids. Germline-derived CDR1 and CDR2 are SNHLY and FYNNEI. The V end lost 5 bases, the J end lost 4 bases, and 8 bases lay between the germline ends. The whole variable domain, filled in from reference TRBV2 and TRBJ1-1, reads EPEVTQTPSHQVTQMGQEVILRCVPISNHLYFYWYRQILGQKVEFLVSFYNNEISEKSEIFDDQFSVERPDGSNFTLKIRSTKLEDSAMYFCASSPAITEAFFGQGTRLTVV.

The chain links TRBV5-4 to TRBJ2-7; D is undetermined. This CDR3 contains 13 residues. The germline V and J ends were trimmed by 4 bases and 1 base, with 9 bases remaining between them. CDR1 SGHNT and CDR2 YYREEE come from the germline V gene (reference sequence). The CDR3 DNA reads TGTGCCAGCAGCCGCTCTCTTTCCTACGAGCAGTACTTC. It specifies CASSRSLSYEQYF.

CDR3 residues: CASSNQPRRDSYEQYF. The CDR3 DNA sequence: TGCGCCAGCAGCAATCAACCCCGACGGGACTCCTACGAGCAGTACTTC. J is TRBJ2-7 and V is TRBV5-1; D is perhaps TRBD2 (5 bases). Germline CDR1 is SGHRS and CDR2 is YFSETQ. Trimming cost V 4 bases and J 0 bases, with 17 bases left between them. The CDR3 length is 16 residues.

The chain links TRBV5-4 to TRBJ1-2; perhaps TRBD1 as D (6 bases). This CDR3 has 13 residues. V gave up 4 bases and J gave up 4 bases, with 11 bases separating them. Germline V gives CDR1 SGHNT, CDR2 YYREEE (reference sequence). CDR3 DNA sequence: TGTGCCAGCAGCGGCAGGGGCAGCTATGGCTACACCTTC. Translation gives CASSGRGSYGYTF.

Regarding this clone: One junction end disagrees with the germline gene, perhaps due to a read error. The genes are TRBV15 and TRBJ2-7; D is possibly TRBD2 (5 bases). The germline gives CDR1 LNHNV, CDR2 YYDKDF (reference sequence). CDR3 length equals 12 residues. The CDR3 DNA is TGTGTCACCACCGTCGACTACTCCGAGCAGTACTTC. This encodes CVTTVDYSEQYF.

The chain combines TRBV6-5 with TRBJ1-1; D uncertain. V was shortened by 0 bases and J by 4 bases, with 12 bases between the two germline ends. Germline CDR1 reads MNHEY; CDR2 reads SVGAGI. The CDR3 covers 15 residues. Written as DNA, the CDR3 is TGTGCCAGCAGTTACTCGGATGGATCATCCACTGAAGCTTTCTTT. It yields the protein CASSYSDGSSTEAFF.

This clone was seen just once. The rearrangement uses TRBV11-2 and TRBJ1-1; no clear D gene. The CDR3 consists of 11 residues. V was clipped by 2 bases and J by 6 bases, with 4 bases between them. CDR1 and CDR2 (germline): SGHAT, FQNNGV. The CDR3 spells CASSLMAEAFF. CDR3 in DNA: TGTGCCAGCAGCTTAATGGCTGAAGCTTTCTTT.

CDR3 sequence: CASSLVLAGGYNEQYF. For the CDR3, the DNA is TGCGCCAGCAGCTTGGTGTTAGCGGGAGGTTATAACGAGCAGTACTTC. This chain joins TRBV5-1 and TRBJ2-7; 10 bases map to TRBD2. Germline V gene data show CDR1 as SGHRS and CDR2 as YFSETQ. The CDR3 is made up of 16 amino acids. Trimming removed 0 bases from V and 5 bases from J; junction bases left unmatched: 8.

The V and J genes are TRBV5-1 and TRBJ2-1, with D possibly matching TRBD2 (5 bases). The CDR3 loop spans 16 amino acids. The V and J ends lost 0 bases and 2 bases respectively, with 12 bases between them. Germline CDR1 is SGHRS and CDR2 is YFSETQ. The CDR3 DNA reads TGCGCCAGCAGCTTGGATCGGGGTCTCACCTACAATGAGCAGTTCTTC. Translating it yields CASSLDRGLTYNEQFF. Full variable domain (outside the CDR3, taken from reference TRBV5-1 and TRBJ2-1): KAGVTQTPRYLIKTRGQQVTLSCSPISGHRSVSWYQQTPGQGLQFLFEYFSETQRNKGNFPGRFSGRQFSNSRSEMNVSTLELGDSALYLCASSLDRGLTYNEQFFGPGTRLTVL.

V and J are TRBV18 and TRBJ1-2; D remains ambiguous. The germline V gene encodes CDR1 KGHSH and CDR2 LQKENI. This CDR3 contains 17 residues. The V end lost 4 bases, the J end lost 7 bases, and 25 bases lay between the germline ends. The CDR3 here is CASSQARLDVRPGGYTF. The DNA for the CDR3 is TGTGCCAGCTCACAAGCCAGGTTGGACGTGAGACCTGGTGGCTACACCTTC.

This clone was counted a few times. The CDR3 sequence: CASSLAGDTLLYF. The CDR3 nucleotides read TGTGCCAGCAGCTTAGCGGGGGACACTCTCCTATATTTT. This chain links TRBV7-2 with TRBJ1-3; possible D gene TRBD1, 6 bases. Germline loops: CDR1 SGHTA, CDR2 FQGNSA. Between the trimmed V and J ends, which lost 0 bases and 14 bases, there was a span of 14 bases. The CDR3 sequence is 13 residues long.

This clone was observed a few times. The chain couples TRBV2 to TRBJ1-5; possibly TRBD1 for D (5 bases). V was trimmed by 8 bases and J by 5 bases, leaving 13 bases between them. Germline V gene lookup returns CDR1 SNHLY and CDR2 FYNNEI. The CDR3 loop spans 13 amino acids. The CDR3 DNA is TGTGCCAGCTACCGGGGCTTGGATCAGCCCCAGCATTTT. As protein: CASYRGLDQPQHF.

This chain joins TRBV2 and TRBJ2-6, with TRBD1 identical over 10 bases. Per the germline V gene, CDR1 is SNHLY and CDR2 is FYNNEI. The CDR3 loop spans 19 amino acids. J gave up 0 bases and V 4 bases, and 9 bases lay outside the gene matches. DNA for the CDR3: TGTGCCAGCAGTGCTGATGGACAGGGGGGATTCTCTGGGGCCAACGTCCTGACTTTC. It codes for CASSADGQGGFSGANVLTF. Complete variable domain (other parts from reference TRBV2 and TRBJ2-6): EPEVTQTPSHQVTQMGQEVILRCVPISNHLYFYWYRQILGQKVEFLVSFYNNEISEKSEIFDDQFSVERPDGSNFTLKIRSTKLEDSAMYFCASSADGQGGFSGANVLTFGAGSRLTVL.

Only one count was recorded for this clone. The CDR3 sequence: CASSFDTGTETPYEQYF. The CDR3 bases are TGTGCCAGCAGCTTTGATACCGGGACAGAAACCCCCTACGAGCAGTACTTC. This chain connects TRBV7-9 to TRBJ2-7; 7 bases agree with TRBD1. V was pared by 3 bases and J by 2 bases, with 13 bases of the junction left unmatched. This CDR3 comprises 17 residues. Germline values: CDR1 SEHNR, CDR2 FQNEAQ (reference sequence).